This TCR beta chain originates from a study of beta chain features in type 1 diabetes. Findings and caveats of the study: All four CD4+ subsets of Type 1 diabetes patients contained TCRB CDR3s that were moderately but significantly shorter. Naive, central memory and Treg TCRB repertoires appeared more alike in patients than in healthy donors.

This clone was seen more than once but under ten times. Its antigen is not identified. Isolated RNA was reverse transcribed in full, so expressed TCRB transcripts were sequenced. Assay: immunoSEQ multiplex PCR; the TCRdb copy retains only in-frame clones and omits some. The sample holds over 700,000 clones, roughly 15% seen once. Researchers reported sorting CD4+ naive, central memory, regulatory and stem cell-like memory cells via CD45RO/CCR7/CD25/CD127/CD95/CD27. The receptor's source is a woman between 18 and 30 years old in good health. The sample consisted of naive CD4+ T cells from blood.

The CDR3 is CASSRRVGDIQYF. The CDR3 DNA follows: TGTGCCAGTAGTAGGAGGGTAGGAGACATTCAGTACTTC. The chain combines TRBV19 with TRBJ2-4; D perhaps matches TRBD2 (6 bases). This CDR3 has 13 amino acids. Trimming left V 4 bases short and J 8 bases short, with 12 bases between. The germline gives CDR1 LNHDA, CDR2 SQIVND (reference sequence).